This T cell receptor beta chain comes out of a study of shared clonotypes between healthy human individuals. Study in general: Researchers assigned three CD4 naive, three CD4 memory, two CD8 naive and one CD8 memory plate to each donor.

On this clone itself: Its antigen is unidentified.

General study results and limits: The genetic and exposure-history diversity represented was limited by few donors.

The assay was immunoSEQ multiplex PCR, and TCRdb's table has in-frame clones only and misses some. The table records around 1.1 million clones, approximately 80% of them present only once. Trimming took off 1 base at V and 8 bases at J, with 8 bases between the two ends. Germline CDR1 and CDR2: MGHRA and YSYEKL. The CDR3 spans 13 residues. The source material was memory CD4+ T cells from PBMCs. Subset specified: CD45RA-negative fraction. The chain combines TRBV4-1 with TRBJ1-4; D not certain. This clonotype was sampled from a man between 18 and 35 years old in good health. Some clones in this sample may be carry-over from other donors' samples. CDR3 region: CASSQGPGEKLFF. Here the CDR3 DNA reads TGCGCCAGCAGCCAAGGTCCGGGGGAAAAACTGTTTTTT.